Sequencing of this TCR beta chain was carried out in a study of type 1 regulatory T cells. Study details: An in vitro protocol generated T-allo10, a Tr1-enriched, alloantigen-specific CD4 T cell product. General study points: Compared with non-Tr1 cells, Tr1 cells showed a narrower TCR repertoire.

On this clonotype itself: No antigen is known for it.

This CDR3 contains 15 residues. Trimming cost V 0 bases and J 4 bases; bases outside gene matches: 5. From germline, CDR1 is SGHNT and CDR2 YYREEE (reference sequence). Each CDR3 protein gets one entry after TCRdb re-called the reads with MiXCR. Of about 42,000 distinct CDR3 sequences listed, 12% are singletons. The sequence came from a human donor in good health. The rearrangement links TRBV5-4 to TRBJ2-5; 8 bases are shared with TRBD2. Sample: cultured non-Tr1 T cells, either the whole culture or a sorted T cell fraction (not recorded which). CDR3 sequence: CASSLGLAPGETQYF. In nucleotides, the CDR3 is TGTGCCAGCAGCTTGGGACTAGCGCCCGGAGAGACCCAGTACTTC.